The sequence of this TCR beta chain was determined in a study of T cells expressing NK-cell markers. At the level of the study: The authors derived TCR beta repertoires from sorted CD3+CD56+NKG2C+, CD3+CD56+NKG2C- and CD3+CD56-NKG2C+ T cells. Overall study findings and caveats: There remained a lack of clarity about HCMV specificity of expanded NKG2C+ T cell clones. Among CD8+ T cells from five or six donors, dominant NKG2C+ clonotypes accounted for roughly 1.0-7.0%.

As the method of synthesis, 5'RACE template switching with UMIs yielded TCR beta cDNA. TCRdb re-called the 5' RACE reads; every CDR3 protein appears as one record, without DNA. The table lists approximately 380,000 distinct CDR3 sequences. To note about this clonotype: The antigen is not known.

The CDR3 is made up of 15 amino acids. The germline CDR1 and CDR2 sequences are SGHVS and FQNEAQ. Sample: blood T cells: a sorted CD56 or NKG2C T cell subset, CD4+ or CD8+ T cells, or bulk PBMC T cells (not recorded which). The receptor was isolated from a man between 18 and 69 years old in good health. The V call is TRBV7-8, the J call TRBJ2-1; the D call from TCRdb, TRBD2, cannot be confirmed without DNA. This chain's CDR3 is CASSPSGGDQNEQFF.